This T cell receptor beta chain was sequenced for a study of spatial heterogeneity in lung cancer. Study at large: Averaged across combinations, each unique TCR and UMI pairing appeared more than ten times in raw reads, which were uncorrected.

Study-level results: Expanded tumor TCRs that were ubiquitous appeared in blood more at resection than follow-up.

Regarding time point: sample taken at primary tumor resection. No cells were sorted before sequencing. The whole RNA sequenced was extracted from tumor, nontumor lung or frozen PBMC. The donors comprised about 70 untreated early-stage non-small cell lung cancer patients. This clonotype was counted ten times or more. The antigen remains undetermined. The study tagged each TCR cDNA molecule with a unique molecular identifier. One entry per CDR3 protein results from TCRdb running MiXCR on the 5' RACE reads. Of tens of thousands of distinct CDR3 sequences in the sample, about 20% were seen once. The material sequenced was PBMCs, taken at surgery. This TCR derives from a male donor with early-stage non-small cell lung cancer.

CDR3 region: CASSLVGFASNQPQHF. The CDR3 DNA reads TGTGCCAGCAGCTTAGTAGGATTCGCTAGCAATCAGCCCCAGCATTTT. The V call is TRBV7-2, the J call TRBJ1-5; D gene unclear. V was pared by 1 base and J by 0 bases, with 10 bases between. Germline loops: CDR1 SGHTA, CDR2 FQGNSA. CDR3 length: 16 amino acids.